The present entry profiles one T cell receptor beta chain with its context. The CDR3 spans 17 residues. The germline V gene has CDR1 SGHDT and CDR2 YYEEEE. Trimming removed 1 base from V and 6 bases from J, with 22 bases in between. This specimen comes from a study of cytomegalovirus exposure and HLA in healthy donors. Profiled with immunoSEQ multiplex PCR; TCRdb holds only in-frame clones, not every one. Among fewer than 95,000 clones listed, approximately 84% were seen once. The rearrangement joins TRBV5-6 to TRBJ2-5, with TRBD2 as a possible D gene (7 bases). Sequencing used PBMCs. This sequence originates from a woman between 18 and 30 years old in good health and CMV-seropositive. As DNA, the CDR3 is TGTGCCAGCAGCTTGTTGTCCAACTCCGGGGGGCTGAAGACCCAGTACTTC. Amino acid sequence: CASSLLSNSGGLKTQYF.